This T cell receptor beta chain was found in a study of cytomegalovirus exposure and HLA in healthy donors. Comments on this clone: Its specificity is not known.

With 6 bases removed from V and 0 bases from J, the gap between germline ends came to 8 bases. The CDR3 length is 14 residues. CDR1 is SNHLY and CDR2 is FYNNEI in the germline V gene. Whole-study results and caveats: About 90% or about 30% of the time was how often most TCR beta V segments were productive, according to an earlier analysis. Later analysis reportedly placed an Asian-associated ancestry cluster below the roughly 670-donor mean in N-insertions.

Amplification used 60 Vbeta primers and 13 Jbeta primers. Assay used: immunoSEQ multiplex PCR; TCRdb lists only in-frame clones, some missing. Among more than 90,000 clones listed, nearly 80% were seen once. The sequencing sample was made of PBMCs. The chain is built from TRBV2 and TRBJ2-2; D gene unclear. This receptor was taken from a middle-aged woman in good health and CMV-seropositive. CDR3 nucleotides: TGTGCCAGCAGAGCAGGCGCGAACACCGGGGAGCTGTTTTTT. This gives the protein CASRAGANTGELFF.